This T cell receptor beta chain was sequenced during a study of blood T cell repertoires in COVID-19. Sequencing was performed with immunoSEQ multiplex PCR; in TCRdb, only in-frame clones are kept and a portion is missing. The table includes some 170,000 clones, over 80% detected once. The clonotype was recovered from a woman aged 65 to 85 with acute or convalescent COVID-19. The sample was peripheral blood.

The CDR3 protein is CASSLSQGANQPQHF. The CDR3 DNA sequence: TGTGCCAGCAGTTTAAGTCAGGGGGCGAATCAGCCCCAGCATTTT. This chain connects TRBV27 to TRBJ1-5, with 8 bases that match TRBD1. This CDR3 comprises 15 residues. The germline gives CDR1 MNHEY, CDR2 SMNVEV (reference sequence). V trimming: 2 bases; J trimming: 4 bases; junction bases outside the gene matches: 4.